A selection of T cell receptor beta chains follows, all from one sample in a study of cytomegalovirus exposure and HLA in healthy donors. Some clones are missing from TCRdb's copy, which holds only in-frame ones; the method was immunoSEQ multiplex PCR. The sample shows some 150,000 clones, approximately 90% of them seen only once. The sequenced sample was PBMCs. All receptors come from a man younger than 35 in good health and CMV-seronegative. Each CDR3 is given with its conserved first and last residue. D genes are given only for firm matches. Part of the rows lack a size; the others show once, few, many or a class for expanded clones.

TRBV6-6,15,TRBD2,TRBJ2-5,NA,CASSYPGRLQETQYF,TGTGCCAGCAGTTACCCCGGGAGGCTCCAAGAGACCCAGTACTTC
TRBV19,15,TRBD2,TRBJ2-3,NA,CASSRGLAGANTQYF,TGTGCCAGTAGTAGGGGACTAGCGGGGGCTAATACGCAGTATTTT
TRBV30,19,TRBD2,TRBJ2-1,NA,CAWSVSTSGRPFSYNEQFF,TGTGCCTGGAGTGTATCTACTAGCGGGAGGCCCTTCTCCTACAATGAGCAGTTCTTC
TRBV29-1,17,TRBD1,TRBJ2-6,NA,CSVGEGQGSPGANVLTF,TGCAGCGTTGGGGAGGGACAGGGGTCACCTGGGGCCAACGTCCTGACTTTC
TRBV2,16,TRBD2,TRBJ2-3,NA,CASSLGTSGRGDTQYF,TGTGCCAGCAGCCTCGGGACTAGCGGGAGGGGGGATACGCAGTATTTT
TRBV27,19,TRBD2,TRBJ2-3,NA,CASSTPSRESGGSIDTQYF,TGTGCCAGCAGTACCCCCTCGAGAGAAAGCGGGGGGTCGATAGATACGCAGTATTTT
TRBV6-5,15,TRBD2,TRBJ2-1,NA,CASSPSGGSYNEQFF,TGTGCCAGCAGTCCTAGCGGGGGCTCCTACAATGAGCAGTTCTTC
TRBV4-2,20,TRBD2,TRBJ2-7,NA,CASSQVLLASGGGLGYEQYF,TGTGCCAGCAGCCAAGTCCTTTTGGCCAGCGGGGGAGGACTTGGCTACGAGCAGTACTTC
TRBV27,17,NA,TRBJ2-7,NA,CASSLDFSGHSTYEQYF,TGTGCCAGCAGTTTAGATTTTTCAGGACACTCGACCTACGAGCAGTACTTC
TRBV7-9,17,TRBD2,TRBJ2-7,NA,CASSPYGRASGTYEQYF,TGTGCCAGCAGCCCATACGGGCGGGCTAGCGGGACGTACGAGCAGTACTTC
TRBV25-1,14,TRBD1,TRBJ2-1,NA,CASSVWTGDNEQFF,TGTGCCAGCAGTGTATGGACAGGGGACAATGAGCAGTTCTTC
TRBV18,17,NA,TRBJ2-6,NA,CASSPPRREAGANVLTF,TGTGCCAGCTCACCGCCCCGCAGGGAGGCAGGGGCCAACGTCCTGACTTTC
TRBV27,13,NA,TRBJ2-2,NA,CASRSRGTGELFF,TGTGCCAGCAGAAGCAGGGGAACCGGGGAGCTGTTTTTT
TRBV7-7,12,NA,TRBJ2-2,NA,CASRGDTGELFF,TGTGCTAGCAGAGGAGACACCGGGGAGCTGTTTTTT
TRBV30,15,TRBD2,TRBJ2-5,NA,CAWSVLLAGSETQYF,TGTGCCTGGAGTGTACTGCTAGCGGGGTCGGAGACCCAGTACTTC
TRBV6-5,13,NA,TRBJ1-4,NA,CASAPGPNEKLFF,TGTGCCAGCGCTCCGGGTCCTAATGAAAAACTGTTTTTT
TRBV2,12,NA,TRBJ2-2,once,CASSDPKGELFF,TGTGCCAGCAGTGACCCTAAAGGGGAGCTGTTTTTT
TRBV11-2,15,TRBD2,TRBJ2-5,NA,CASSLTLGEGETQYF,TGTGCCAGCAGCTTAACTTTGGGGGAGGGAGAGACCCAGTACTTC
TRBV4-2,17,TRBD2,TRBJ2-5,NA,CASSQDFSSGGYQAQYF,TGTGCCAGCAGCCAAGATTTTTCTAGCGGGGGGTACCAGGCCCAGTACTTC
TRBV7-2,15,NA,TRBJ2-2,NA,CASSSTQLSTGELFF,TGTGCCAGCAGCTCAACACAGCTATCCACCGGGGAGCTGTTTTTT
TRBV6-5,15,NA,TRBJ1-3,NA,CASSALTKLGDTIYF,TGTGCCAGCAGTGCACTCACCAAGCTCGGGGACACCATATATTTT
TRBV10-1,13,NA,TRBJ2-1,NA,CASSELTGGEQFF,TGCGCCAGCAGTGAGCTGACTGGAGGTGAGCAGTTCTTC
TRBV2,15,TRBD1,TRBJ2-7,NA,CASKSTGQGPLEQYF,TGTGCCAGCAAGTCCACGGGACAGGGGCCCCTCGAGCAGTACTTC
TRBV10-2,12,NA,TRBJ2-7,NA,CASSERGYEQYF,TGCGCCAGCAGTGAGCGGGGTTACGAGCAGTACTTC
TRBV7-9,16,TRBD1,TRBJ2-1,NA,CASSPRQGALDNEQFF,TGTGCCAGCAGCCCCCGACAGGGGGCGCTGGACAATGAGCAGTTCTTC
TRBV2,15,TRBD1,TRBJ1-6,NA,CAIPRDSGYNSPLHF,TGTGCCATCCCTCGGGACAGCGGGTATAATTCACCCCTCCACTTT
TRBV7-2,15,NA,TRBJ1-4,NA,CASSSSGGTNEKLFF,TGTGCCAGCAGCTCGAGCGGGGGAACTAATGAAAAACTGTTTTTT
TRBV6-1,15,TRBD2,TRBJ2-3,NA,CASSELGLSTDTQYF,TGTGCCAGCAGTGAACTGGGACTATCCACAGATACGCAGTATTTT
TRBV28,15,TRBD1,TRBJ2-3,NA,CASSGQGVISDTQYF,TGTGCCAGCTCCGGACAGGGGGTAATTTCGGATACGCAGTATTTT
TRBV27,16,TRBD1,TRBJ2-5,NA,CASSLSVQGASETQYF,TGTGCCAGCAGTTTATCGGTCCAGGGGGCTTCAGAGACCCAGTACTTC
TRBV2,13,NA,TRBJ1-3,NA,CASSTDFGNTIYF,TGTGCCAGCAGTACAGATTTCGGAAACACCATATATTTT
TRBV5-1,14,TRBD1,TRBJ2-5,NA,CASRTGGIQETQYF,TGCGCCAGCAGGACAGGGGGCATCCAAGAGACCCAGTACTTC
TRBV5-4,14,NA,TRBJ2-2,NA,CASSFRDYTGELFF,TGTGCCAGCAGCTTCAGGGATTACACCGGGGAGCTGTTTTTT
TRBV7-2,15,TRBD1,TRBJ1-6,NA,CASSLEGQGGSPLHF,TGTGCCAGCAGCTTAGAGGGACAGGGAGGTTCACCCCTCCACTTT
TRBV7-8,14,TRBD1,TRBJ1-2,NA,CASSPRTGNYGYTF,TGTGCCAGCAGCCCGAGGACAGGGAACTATGGCTACACCTTC
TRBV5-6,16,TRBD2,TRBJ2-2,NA,CASSRWLAGGPGELFF,TGTGCCAGCAGCCGCTGGCTAGCGGGGGGCCCCGGGGAGCTGTTTTTT
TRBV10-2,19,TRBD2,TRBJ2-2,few,CASGRGASGLGENTGELFF,TGCGCCAGCGGGAGGGGCGCTAGCGGGCTCGGAGAGAACACCGGGGAGCTGTTTTTT
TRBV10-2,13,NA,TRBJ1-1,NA,CASSEGARTEAFF,TGCGCCAGCAGTGAGGGGGCTAGAACTGAAGCTTTCTTT
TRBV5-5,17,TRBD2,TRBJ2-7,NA,CASSLIGSGSMFYEQYF,TGTGCCAGCAGCTTGATTGGCAGCGGGAGTATGTTCTACGAGCAGTACTTC
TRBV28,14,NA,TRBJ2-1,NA,CATTGRDTYNEQFF,TGTGCCACTACGGGCCGGGACACTTACAATGAGCAGTTCTTC
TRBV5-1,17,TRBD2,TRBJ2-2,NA,CASSLGLAGTYTGELFF,TGCGCCAGCAGCTTGGGGCTAGCGGGAACCTACACCGGGGAGCTGTTTTTT
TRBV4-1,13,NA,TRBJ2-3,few,CASSQDSTYTQYF,TGCGCCAGCAGCCAAGATAGTACCTATACGCAGTATTTT
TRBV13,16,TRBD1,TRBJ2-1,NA,CASSPLRDSSNNEQFF,TGTGCCAGCAGCCCCCTCCGGGACAGCTCTAACAATGAGCAGTTCTTC
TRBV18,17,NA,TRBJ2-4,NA,CASSPPTHISHQNIQYF,TGTGCCAGCTCACCACCAACCCACATTAGCCATCAAAACATTCAGTACTTC
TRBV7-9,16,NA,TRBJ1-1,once,CASSLKTPRHSTEAFF,TGTGCCAGCAGCTTAAAAACCCCAAGACACAGCACTGAAGCTTTCTTT
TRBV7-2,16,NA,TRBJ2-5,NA,CASSSVTAGLQETQYF,TGTGCCAGCAGCTCCGTAACGGCGGGATTACAAGAGACCCAGTACTTC
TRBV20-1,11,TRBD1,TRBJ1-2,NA,CSARQGAGYTF,TGCAGTGCTAGACAGGGGGCTGGCTACACCTTC
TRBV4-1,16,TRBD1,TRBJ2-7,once,CASSQTPGQGASEQYF,TGCGCCAGCAGCCAAACCCCGGGACAGGGGGCGAGCGAGCAGTACTTC
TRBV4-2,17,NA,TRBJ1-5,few,CASSQDWGGARNQPQHF,TGTGCCAGCAGCCAAGATTGGGGGGGGGCGCGAAATCAGCCCCAGCATTTT
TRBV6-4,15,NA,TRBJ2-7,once,CASSDWAGKGYEQYF,TGTGCCAGCAGTGACTGGGCAGGGAAAGGCTACGAGCAGTACTTC
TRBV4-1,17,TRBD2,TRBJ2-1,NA,CASSQALAGGGSNEQFF,TGCGCCAGCAGCCAAGCCCTAGCGGGAGGGGGTAGCAATGAGCAGTTCTTC
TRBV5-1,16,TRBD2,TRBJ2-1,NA,CASAPGLAGSYNEQFF,TGCGCCAGCGCCCCAGGACTAGCGGGCTCCTACAATGAGCAGTTCTTC
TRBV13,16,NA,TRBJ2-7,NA,CASSPNRDTSSYEQYF,TGTGCCAGCAGCCCTAACCGGGACACCAGCTCCTACGAGCAGTACTTC
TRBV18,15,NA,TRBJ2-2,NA,CASSPEHFGYGELFF,TGTGCCAGCTCACCAGAGCATTTCGGTTACGGGGAGCTGTTTTTT
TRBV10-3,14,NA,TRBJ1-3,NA,CAIHPEGPGNTIYF,TGTGCCATCCACCCGGAGGGGCCAGGAAACACCATATATTTT
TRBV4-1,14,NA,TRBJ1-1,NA,CASSQDLLNTEAFF,TGCGCCAGCAGCCAAGATCTCCTGAACACTGAAGCTTTCTTT
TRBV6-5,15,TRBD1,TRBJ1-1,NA,CASSYSYRGDTEAFF,TGTGCCAGCAGTTACTCGTACAGGGGGGACACTGAAGCTTTCTTT
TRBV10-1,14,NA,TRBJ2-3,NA,CASSLGQFTDTQYF,TGCGCCTCTTCCCTCGGACAGTTCACAGATACGCAGTATTTT
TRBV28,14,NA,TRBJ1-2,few,CASSLFSANYGYTF,TGTGCCAGCAGTTTATTCAGCGCTAACTATGGCTACACCTTC
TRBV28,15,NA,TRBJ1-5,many,CASSLYSAGYQPQHF,TGTGCCAGCAGTTTATATTCGGCAGGTTATCAGCCCCAGCATTTT